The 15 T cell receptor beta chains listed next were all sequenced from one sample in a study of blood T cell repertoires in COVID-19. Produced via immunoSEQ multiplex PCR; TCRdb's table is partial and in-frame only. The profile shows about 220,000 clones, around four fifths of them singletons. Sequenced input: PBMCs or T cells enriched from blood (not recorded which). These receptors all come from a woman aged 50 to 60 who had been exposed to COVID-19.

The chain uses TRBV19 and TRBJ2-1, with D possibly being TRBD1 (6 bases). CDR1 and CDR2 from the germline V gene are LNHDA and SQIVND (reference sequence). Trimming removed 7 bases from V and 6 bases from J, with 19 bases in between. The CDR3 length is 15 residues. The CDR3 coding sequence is TGTGCCAGTAAGGGAATTAGGGAAGGGGGCAATGAGCAGTTCTTC. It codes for CASKGIREGGNEQFF.

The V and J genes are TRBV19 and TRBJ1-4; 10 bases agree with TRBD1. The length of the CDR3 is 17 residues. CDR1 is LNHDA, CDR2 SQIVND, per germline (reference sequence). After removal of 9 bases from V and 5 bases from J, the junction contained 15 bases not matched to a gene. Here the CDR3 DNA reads TGTGCCAGCATGCCCGGGACAGGGGTCCTCAACAATGAAAAACTGTTTTTT. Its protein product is CASMPGTGVLNNEKLFF.

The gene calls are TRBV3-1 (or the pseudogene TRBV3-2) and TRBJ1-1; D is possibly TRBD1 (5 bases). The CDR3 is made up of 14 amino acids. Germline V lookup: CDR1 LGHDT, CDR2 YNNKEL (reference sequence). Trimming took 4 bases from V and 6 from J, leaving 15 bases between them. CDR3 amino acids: CASSRRRVGSEAFF. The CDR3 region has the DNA TGTGCCAGCAGCCGACGCAGGGTAGGATCTGAAGCTTTCTTT.

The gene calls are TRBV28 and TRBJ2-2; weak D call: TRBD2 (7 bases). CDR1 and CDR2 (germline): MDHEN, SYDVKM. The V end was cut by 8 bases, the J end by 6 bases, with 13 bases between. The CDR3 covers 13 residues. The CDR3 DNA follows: TGTGCCAGCTTAAAGGGGGGGTCCGGGGAGCTGTTTTTT. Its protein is CASLKGGSGELFF.

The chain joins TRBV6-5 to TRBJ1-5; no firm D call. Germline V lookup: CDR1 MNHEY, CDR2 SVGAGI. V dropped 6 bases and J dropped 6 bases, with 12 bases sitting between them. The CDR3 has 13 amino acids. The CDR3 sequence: CASREVRGQPQHF. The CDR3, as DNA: TGTGCCAGCAGGGAGGTTAGAGGTCAGCCCCAGCATTTT.

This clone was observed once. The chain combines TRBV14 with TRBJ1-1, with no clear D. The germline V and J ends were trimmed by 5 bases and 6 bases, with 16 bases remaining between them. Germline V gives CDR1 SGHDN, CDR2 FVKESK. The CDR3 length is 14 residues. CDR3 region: CASSSKMTRAEAFF. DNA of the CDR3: TGTGCCAGCAGCTCCAAGATGACGAGGGCTGAAGCTTTCTTT. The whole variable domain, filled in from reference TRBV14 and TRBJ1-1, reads EAGVTQFPSHSVIEKGQTVTLRCDPISGHDNLYWYRRVMGKEIKFLLHFVKESKQDESGMPNNRFLAERTGGTYSTLKVQPAELEDSGVYFCASSSKMTRAEAFFGQGTRLTVV.

The CDR3 here is CASSQVLNTIYF. DNA of the CDR3: TGTGCCAGCAGCCAAGTCCTAAACACCATATATTTT. This rearrangement joins TRBV4-2 to TRBJ1-3; D is ambiguous. Deletions cut 1 base from V and 6 bases from J, with 4 bases between. This CDR3 region has 12 residues. Germline CDR1 is LGHNA and CDR2 is YNFKEQ.

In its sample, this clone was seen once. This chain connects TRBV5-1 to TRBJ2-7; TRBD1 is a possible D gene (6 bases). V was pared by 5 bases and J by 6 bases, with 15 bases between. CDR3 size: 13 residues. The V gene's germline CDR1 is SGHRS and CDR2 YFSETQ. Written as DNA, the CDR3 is TGCGCCAGCAGTTTAGGCAGGGGTGGCGAGCAGTACTTC. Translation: CASSLGRGGEQYF.

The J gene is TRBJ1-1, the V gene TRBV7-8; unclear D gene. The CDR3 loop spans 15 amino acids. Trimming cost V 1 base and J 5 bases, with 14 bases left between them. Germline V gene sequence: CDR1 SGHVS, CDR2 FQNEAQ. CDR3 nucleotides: TGTGCCAGCAGCTTAGGGCAGGCGGGGTGGACTGAAGCTTTCTTT. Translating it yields CASSLGQAGWTEAFF. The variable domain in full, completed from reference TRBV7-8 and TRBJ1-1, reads GAGVSQSPRYKVAKRGQDVALRCDPISGHVSLFWYQQALGQGPEFLTYFQNEAQLDKSGLPSDRFFAERPEGSVSTLKIQRTQQEDSAVYLCASSLGQAGWTEAFFGQGTRLTVV.

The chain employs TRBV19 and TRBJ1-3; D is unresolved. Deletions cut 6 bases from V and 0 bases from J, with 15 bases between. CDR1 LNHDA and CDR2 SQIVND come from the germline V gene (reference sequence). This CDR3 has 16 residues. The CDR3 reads CASSPRILSSGNTIYF. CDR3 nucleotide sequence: TGTGCCAGTAGCCCGCGGATTCTCAGCTCTGGAAACACCATATATTTT. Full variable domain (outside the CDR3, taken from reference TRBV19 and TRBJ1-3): DGGITQSPKYLFRKEGQNVTLSCEQNLNHDAMYWYRQDPGQGLRLIYYSQIVNDFQKGDIAEGYSVSREKKESFPLTVTSAQKNPTAFYLCASSPRILSSGNTIYFGEGSWLTVV.

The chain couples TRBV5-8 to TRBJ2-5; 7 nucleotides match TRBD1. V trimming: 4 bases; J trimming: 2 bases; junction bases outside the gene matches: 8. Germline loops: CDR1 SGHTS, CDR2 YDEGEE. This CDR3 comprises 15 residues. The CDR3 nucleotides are TGTGCCAGCAGCCCCGACAGGGTCGGGCAAGAGACCCAGTACTTC. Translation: CASSPDRVGQETQYF. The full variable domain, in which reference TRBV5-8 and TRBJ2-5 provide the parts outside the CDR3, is EAGVTQSPTHLIKTRGQQATLRCSPISGHTSVYWYQQALGLGLQFLLWYDEGEERNRGNFPPRFSGRQFPNYSSELNVNALELEDSALYLCASSPDRVGQETQYFGPGTRLLVL.

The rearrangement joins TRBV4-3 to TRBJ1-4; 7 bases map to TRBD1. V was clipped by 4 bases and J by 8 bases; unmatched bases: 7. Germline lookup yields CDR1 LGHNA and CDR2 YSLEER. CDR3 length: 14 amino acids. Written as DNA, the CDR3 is TGCGCCAGCAGCCCGGGACAGCAAGAGGAAAAACTGTTTTTT. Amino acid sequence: CASSPGQQEEKLFF.

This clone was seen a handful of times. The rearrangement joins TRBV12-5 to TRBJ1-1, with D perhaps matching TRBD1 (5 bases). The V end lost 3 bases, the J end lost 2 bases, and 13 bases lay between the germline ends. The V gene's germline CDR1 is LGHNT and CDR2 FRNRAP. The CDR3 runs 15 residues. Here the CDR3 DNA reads TGTGCTAGTGGTTTCCCGGGGGTGAGAAACACTGAAGCTTTCTTT. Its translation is CASGFPGVRNTEAFF.

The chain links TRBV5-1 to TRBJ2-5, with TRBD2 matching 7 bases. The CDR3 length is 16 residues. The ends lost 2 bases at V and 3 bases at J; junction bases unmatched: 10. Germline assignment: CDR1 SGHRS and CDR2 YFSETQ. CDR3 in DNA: TGCGCCAGCAGCTTATCACGTGGGGGGGATAAAGAGACCCAGTACTTC. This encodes CASSLSRGGDKETQYF. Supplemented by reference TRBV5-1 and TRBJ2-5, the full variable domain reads KAGVTQTPRYLIKTRGQQVTLSCSPISGHRSVSWYQQTPGQGLQFLFEYFSETQRNKGNFPGRFSGRQFSNSRSEMNVSTLELGDSALYLCASSLSRGGDKETQYFGPGTRLLVL.

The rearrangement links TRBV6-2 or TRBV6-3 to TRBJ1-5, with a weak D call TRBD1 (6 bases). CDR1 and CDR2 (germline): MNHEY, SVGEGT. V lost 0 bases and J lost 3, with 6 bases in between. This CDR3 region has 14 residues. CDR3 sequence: CASSYSGANQPQHF. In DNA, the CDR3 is TGTGCCAGCAGTTACTCGGGGGCCAATCAGCCCCAGCATTTT.